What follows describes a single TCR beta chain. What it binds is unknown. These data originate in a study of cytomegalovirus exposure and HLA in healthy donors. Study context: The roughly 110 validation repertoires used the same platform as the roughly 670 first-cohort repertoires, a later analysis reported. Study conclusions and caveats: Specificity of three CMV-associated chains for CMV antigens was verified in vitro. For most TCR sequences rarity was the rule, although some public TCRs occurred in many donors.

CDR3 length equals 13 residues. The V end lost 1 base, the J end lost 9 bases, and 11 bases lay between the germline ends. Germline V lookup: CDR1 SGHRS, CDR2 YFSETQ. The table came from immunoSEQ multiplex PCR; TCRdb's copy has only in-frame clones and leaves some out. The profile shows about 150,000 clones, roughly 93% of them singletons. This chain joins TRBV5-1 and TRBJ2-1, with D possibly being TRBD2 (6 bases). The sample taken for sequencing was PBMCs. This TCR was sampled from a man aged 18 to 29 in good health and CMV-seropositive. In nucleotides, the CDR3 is TGCGCCAGCAGCTTGACTAGCATGGGTGAGCAGTTCTTC. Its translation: CASSLTSMGEQFF. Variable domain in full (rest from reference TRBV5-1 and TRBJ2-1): KAGVTQTPRYLIKTRGQQVTLSCSPISGHRSVSWYQQTPGQGLQFLFEYFSETQRNKGNFPGRFSGRQFSNSRSEMNVSTLELGDSALYLCASSLTSMGEQFFGPGTRLTVL.